A single sample gave rise to the 26 T cell receptor beta chains below, sequenced in a study of quantifying T cell responses using KT2 cells. At the level of the study: RNA was reverse transcribed with TCR alpha and beta constant-region primers.

The cDNA 3' end received a ligated oligonucleotide with a UMI. The first PCR ran roughly 4 cycles with an equimolar RC1.1 and RC1.2 beta primer mix. TCRdb used MiXCR to reprocess the UMI-ligation and nested PCR reads, holding one entry per CDR3 protein. The repertoire consists of more than 55,000 distinct CDR3 sequences, with 9% to 15% occurring once and the leading ten covering around 9.9%. The sequenced sample was PBMCs spiked with cells of the T cell clone KT2. The receptor source for this set is a human donor.

This clonotype occurred many times. The rearrangement joins TRBV6-2 or TRBV6-3 to TRBJ1-5, with no clear D. Trimming left V 0 bases short and J 7 bases short, with 13 bases between. Germline V gene lookup returns CDR1 MNHEY and CDR2 SVGEGT. This CDR3 is built from 15 residues. CDR3 amino acids: CASSYSRMISQPQHF. The CDR3, as DNA: TGTGCCAGCAGTTACTCGCGAATGATTTCGCAGCCCCAGCATTTT.

This clonotype was seen a handful of times. The J gene is TRBJ2-5, the V gene TRBV14; 10 bases map to TRBD1. The CDR3 runs 15 residues. Germline V gene sequence: CDR1 SGHDN, CDR2 FVKESK. Losses at the gene ends were 5 bases for V and 2 bases for J; bases not matched to a gene: 5. The CDR3 DNA follows: TGTGCCAGCAGCACACGGACAGGGGGACAAGAGACCCAGTACTTC. It specifies CASSTRTGGQETQYF.

The chain recombines TRBV14 with TRBJ2-3; 11 bases match TRBD2. Germline V gene sequence: CDR1 SGHDN, CDR2 FVKESK. Trimming cost V 2 bases and J 4 bases; bases outside gene matches: 5. The CDR3 has 16 residues. CDR3 coding DNA: TGTGCCAGCAGCCAAAGACTAGCGGGAAGCGCAGATACGCAGTATTTT. Its protein product is CASSQRLAGSADTQYF.

This chain joins TRBV6-6 and TRBJ2-5, with a possible D match to TRBD1 (6 bases). Looked up from germline, CDR1 is MNHNY and CDR2 is SVGAGI (reference sequence). Trimming took 7 bases from V and 5 from J, leaving 23 bases between them. The CDR3 runs 16 residues. The CDR3 coding sequence is TGTGCCAGCACCGCTAATTCCCAAGTCACAGGGGAGACCCAGTACTTC. This gives the protein CASTANSQVTGETQYF.

This clonotype was detected only a few times. V is TRBV5-1 and J is TRBJ2-3; D gene ambiguous. Germline V lookup: CDR1 SGHRS, CDR2 YFSETQ. The CDR3 contains 14 residues. Trimming removed 6 bases at V and 0 bases at J, with 11 bases between. This CDR3 is CASKPGPSTDTQYF. In nucleotides, the CDR3 is TGCGCCAGCAAACCTGGACCTAGCACAGATACGCAGTATTTT.

This clonotype showed up just a few times. The chain employs TRBV7-6 and TRBJ2-1; D not certain. Germline-derived CDR1 and CDR2 are SGHVS and FNYEAQ. The CDR3 covers 16 residues. V was trimmed by 5 bases and J by 7 bases, leaving 21 bases between them. In DNA, the CDR3 is TGTGCCAGCAGCCCCATTCCGGCGACGATCAATAATGAGCAGTTCTTC. The encoded protein is CASSPIPATINNEQFF.

V and J are TRBV6-1 and TRBJ1-5; D is undetermined. V was trimmed by 2 bases and J by 7 bases, leaving 6 bases between them. The V gene's germline CDR1 is MNHNS and CDR2 SASEGT. The CDR3 sequence is 12 residues long. The CDR3 spells CASSEFAQPQHF. As DNA, the CDR3 is TGTGCCAGCAGTGAATTCGCCCAGCCCCAGCATTTT.

The rearrangement joins TRBV4-2 to TRBJ2-7, with no clear D. V gave up 4 bases and J gave up 1 base, with 11 bases separating them. The length of the CDR3 is 14 residues. Germline-derived CDR1 and CDR2 are LGHNA and YNFKEQ. The CDR3 DNA is TGTGCCAGCAGCCCGAAGCCGCTATCCTACGAGCAGTACTTC. Residues: CASSPKPLSYEQYF.

This clonotype was detected many times. Relative to the germline gene, one junction end is altered; a read error may explain this. The gene calls are TRBV7-7 and TRBJ1-1; D gene unclear. CDR3 length equals 13 residues. Germline lookup yields CDR1 SSHAT and CDR2 FNYEAQ (reference sequence). The CDR3 coding sequence is TGTGCTAGCAGCTTAACCGTTAACACTGAAGCTTTCTTT. It encodes CASSLTVNTEAFF.

For the CDR3, the DNA is TGCAGCGTTGGGGAGCAGGGTCGGGACTCACCCCTCCACTTT. It yields the protein CSVGEQGRDSPLHF. V is TRBV29-1 and J is TRBJ1-6, with D possibly being TRBD1 (5 bases). Trimming took 4 bases from V and 10 from J, leaving 17 bases between them. This CDR3 comprises 14 residues. CDR1 is SQVTM and CDR2 is ANQGSEA in the germline V gene.

The chain has TRBV30 and TRBJ2-1; 9 bases align to TRBD1. The CDR3 is made up of 15 amino acids. The ends lost 0 bases at V and 4 bases at J; junction bases unmatched: 4. CDR1 GTSNPN and CDR2 SVGIG come from the germline V gene (reference sequence). The CDR3 bases are TGTGCCTGGAGTGTAGGACAGGGGTTTTACAATGAGCAGTTCTTC. It is translated as CAWSVGQGFYNEQFF.

The gene calls are TRBV3-1 and TRBJ2-1; TRBD2 aligns across 11 bases. Germline-derived CDR1 and CDR2 are LGHDT and YNNKEL (reference sequence). The length of the CDR3 is 16 residues. The V and J ends lost 0 bases and 4 bases, in that order; junction bases with no gene match: 2. The CDR3 DNA follows: TGTGCCAGCAGCCAAGATCGACTAGCGGGATACAATGAGCAGTTCTTC. Its protein is CASSQDRLAGYNEQFF.

This clonotype was seen only a few times. The chain carries TRBV5-1 and TRBJ2-7; D may be TRBD1 (6 bases). This CDR3 contains 19 residues. With 1 base removed from V and 1 base from J, the gap between germline ends came to 24 bases. Germline V gene sequence: CDR1 SGHRS, CDR2 YFSETQ. Here the CDR3 DNA reads TGCGCCAGCAGCTTGCCCGGACTCAACGACAGGTTACTTTCCTACGAGCAGTACTTC. This translates into CASSLPGLNDRLLSYEQYF.

The genes are TRBV7-8 and TRBJ2-2; D may be TRBD1 or TRBD2 (6 bases each). The V gene's germline CDR1 is SGHVS and CDR2 FQNEAQ. The CDR3 runs to 15 residues. V was trimmed by 3 bases and J by 2 bases, leaving 10 bases between them. The CDR3 loop is CASSLEGVNTGELFF. The CDR3 DNA sequence: TGTGCCAGCAGCTTGGAGGGGGTAAACACCGGGGAGCTGTTTTTT.

This chain joins TRBV7-8 and TRBJ2-3, with 7 positions matching TRBD2. The CDR3 extends over 17 amino acids. Trimming at V came to 3 bases and at J to 3 bases, leaving 12 bases not matched to a gene. The V gene's germline CDR1 is SGHVS and CDR2 FQNEAQ. Here the CDR3 reads CASSFASPLAATDTQYF. The DNA of the CDR3 is TGTGCCAGCAGCTTCGCCTCCCCGCTAGCGGCGACAGATACGCAGTATTTT. The full variable domain, rest sourced from reference TRBV7-8 and TRBJ2-3, is GAGVSQSPRYKVAKRGQDVALRCDPISGHVSLFWYQQALGQGPEFLTYFQNEAQLDKSGLPSDRFFAERPEGSVSTLKIQRTQQEDSAVYLCASSFASPLAATDTQYFGPGTRLTVL.

CDR3 in DNA: TGCGCCAGCAGCTTGGCTAGCGGAACTCAAGAGACCCAGTACTTC. Its protein product is CASSLASGTQETQYF. The chain links TRBV5-1 to TRBJ2-5; 7 nucleotides match TRBD2. The V gene end was trimmed by 0 bases and the J gene end by 2 bases; junction bases not matched to a gene: 4. This CDR3 spans 15 amino acids. Per germline, CDR1 SGHRS and CDR2 YFSETQ.

The sample holds many counts of this clonotype. This chain links TRBV7-8 with TRBJ2-2, with D unresolved. Deletions cut 1 base from V and 4 bases from J, with 10 bases between. The CDR3 covers 15 residues. Germline V CDR1 and CDR2: SGHVS, FQNEAQ. CDR3 in amino acids: CASSLVSLATGELFF. The CDR3 DNA follows: TGTGCCAGCAGCTTAGTATCGCTGGCCACCGGGGAGCTGTTTTTT.

This clonotype was seen more than once but under ten times. The chain combines TRBV15 with TRBJ1-5; possible D gene TRBD1, 5 bases. V was clipped by 6 bases and J by 2 bases, with 5 bases between them. The CDR3 loop spans 12 amino acids. Germline CDR1 and CDR2: LNHNV and YYDKDF (reference sequence). CDR3 DNA sequence: TGTGCCACCAGACAGGGCAATCAGCCCCAGCATTTT. This codes for CATRQGNQPQHF.

This clonotype was detected only a few times. The chain uses TRBV28 and TRBJ2-1; D is ambiguous. The CDR3 is 11 amino acids. The germline V gene has CDR1 MDHEN and CDR2 SYDVKM. V was cut by 6 bases and J by 9 bases, with 9 bases left in between. CDR3 region: CASSTWSEQFF. CDR3 nucleotide sequence: TGTGCCAGCAGCACATGGAGTGAGCAGTTCTTC. The whole variable domain, filled in from reference TRBV28 and TRBJ2-1, reads DVKVTQSSRYLVKRTGEKVFLECVQDMDHENMFWYRQDPGLGLRLIYFSYDVKMKEKGDIPEGYSVSREKKERFSLILESASTNQTSMYLCASSTWSEQFFGPGTRLTVL.

This clonotype was seen repeatedly, ten times or more. DNA of the CDR3: TGTGCCAGCAGCTTAGCTGAGGTGGGTGAGCAGTTCTTC. This translates into CASSLAEVGEQFF. This chain links TRBV11-2 with TRBJ2-1, with D uncertain. Trimming removed 1 base at V and 9 bases at J, with 10 bases between. The CDR3 is made up of 13 amino acids. Germline V gives CDR1 SGHAT, CDR2 FQNNGV. The complete variable domain, with remaining parts taken from reference TRBV11-2 and TRBJ2-1, reads EAGVAQSPRYKIIEKRQSVAFWCNPISGHATLYWYQQILGQGPKLLIQFQNNGVVDDSQLPKDRFSAERLKGVDSTLKIQPAKLEDSAVYLCASSLAEVGEQFFGPGTRLTVL.

The chain uses TRBV7-9 and TRBJ1-1; TRBD1 is a possible D gene (5 bases). This CDR3 has 18 residues. CDR1 is SEHNR and CDR2 is FQNEAQ in the germline V gene (reference sequence). Trimming stripped 2 bases from V and 3 bases from J, with 22 bases between. CDR3 residues: CASSLTPQGFYGDTEAFF. DNA for the CDR3: TGTGCCAGCAGCTTAACCCCTCAGGGTTTTTACGGGGACACTGAAGCTTTCTTT.

The chain carries TRBV11-2 and TRBJ1-1; D unclear. Germline CDR1 SGHAT, CDR2 FQNNGV. This CDR3 contains 12 residues. V was cut by 0 bases and J by 7 bases, with 6 bases left in between. CDR3 nucleotide sequence: TGTGCCAGCAGCTTAGATAGGAGTGAAGCTTTCTTT. Protein product: CASSLDRSEAFF.

The V gene is TRBV7-2, the J gene TRBJ2-1; perhaps TRBD1 as D (5 bases). Trimming pared 5 bases from V and 4 bases from J, leaving 9 bases between. CDR1 SGHTA and CDR2 FQGNSA come from the germline V gene. There are 13 residues in the CDR3. The chain's CDR3 is CASSLDRYNEQFF. DNA of the CDR3: TGTGCCAGCAGCCTTGACAGATACAATGAGCAGTTCTTC.

A few counts support this clonotype. The chain has TRBV14 and TRBJ1-1; the D is unclear. Germline values: CDR1 SGHDN, CDR2 FVKESK. Trimming removed 4 bases at V and 0 bases at J, with 6 bases between. CDR3 size: 13 residues. The CDR3 region has the DNA TGTGCCAGCAGCCCCGTTATGAACACTGAAGCTTTCTTT. Its translation: CASSPVMNTEAFF.

The J gene is TRBJ2-3, the V gene TRBV6-2 or TRBV6-3; unclear D gene. The CDR3 sequence is 14 residues long. The V and J ends lost 0 bases and 5 bases respectively, with 9 bases between them. The germline CDR1 and CDR2 sequences are MNHEY and SVGEGT. The CDR3 protein is CASSYSKELDTQYF. As DNA, the CDR3 is TGTGCCAGCAGTTACTCGAAAGAACTAGATACGCAGTATTTT.

This clonotype was counted only a few times. The gene calls are TRBV5-6 and TRBJ2-1, with TRBD1 identical over 7 bases. Germline assignment: CDR1 SGHDT and CDR2 YYEEEE. The CDR3 extends over 21 amino acids. Trimming removed 0 bases from V and 6 bases from J; junction bases left unmatched: 24. DNA for the CDR3: TGTGCCAGCAGCTTGGGTACAGGGGTGAGACGGGCCCCCGCTTACCTCAATGAGCAGTTCTTC. Its translation is CASSLGTGVRRAPAYLNEQFF.